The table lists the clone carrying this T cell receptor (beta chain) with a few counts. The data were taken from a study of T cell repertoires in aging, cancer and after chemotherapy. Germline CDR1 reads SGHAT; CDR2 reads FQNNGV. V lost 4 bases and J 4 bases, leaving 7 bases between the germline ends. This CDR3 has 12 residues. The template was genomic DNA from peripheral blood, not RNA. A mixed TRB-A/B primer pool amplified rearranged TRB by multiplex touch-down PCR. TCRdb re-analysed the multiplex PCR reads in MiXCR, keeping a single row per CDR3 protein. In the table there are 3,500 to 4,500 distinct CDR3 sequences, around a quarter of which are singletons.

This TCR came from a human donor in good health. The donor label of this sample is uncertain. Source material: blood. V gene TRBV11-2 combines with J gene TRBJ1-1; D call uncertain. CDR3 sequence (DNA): TGTGCCAGCAGCTCCTTCGGCACTGAAGCTTTCTTT. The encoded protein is CASSSFGTEAFF. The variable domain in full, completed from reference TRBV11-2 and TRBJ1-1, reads EAGVAQSPRYKIIEKRQSVAFWCNPISGHATLYWYQQILGQGPKLLIQFQNNGVVDDSQLPKDRFSAERLKGVDSTLKIQPAKLEDSAVYLCASSSFGTEAFFGQGTRLTVV.